A single sample gave rise to the 21 T cell receptor beta chains below, sequenced in a study of T cell repertoires in cytomegalovirus infection. TCRdb fed the reads into MiXCR, producing one record per CDR3 protein. The sample holds about 310,000 distinct CDR3 sequences, roughly a sixth seen once. Specimen: PBMCs. The receptors here all came from a human donor in good health (CMV status not recorded). Some clones in this sample may be carry-over from other donors' samples.

This clonotype was detected many times. V usage is TRBV7-2 and J usage is TRBJ2-2; D is undetermined. The CDR3 runs to 13 residues. Germline-derived CDR1 and CDR2 are SGHTA and FQGNSA. V was cut by 2 bases and J by 5 bases, with 6 bases left in between. For the CDR3, the DNA is TGTGCCAGCAGCTTATTGGCGACCGGGGAGCTGTTTTTT. Amino acids: CASSLLATGELFF.

V usage is TRBV28 and J usage is TRBJ2-3; 8 nucleotides match TRBD1. This CDR3 spans 13 amino acids. V lost 5 bases, J lost 5 bases, and 3 bases stayed unmatched. Germline CDR1 reads MDHEN; CDR2 reads SYDVKM. The CDR3 reads CASSQGAEDTQYF. The CDR3, as DNA: TGTGCCAGCAGTCAGGGGGCGGAAGATACGCAGTATTTT.

This rearrangement joins TRBV19 to TRBJ2-5, with TRBD2 identical over 7 bases. Germline V gene sequence: CDR1 LNHDA, CDR2 SQIVND (reference sequence). This CDR3 has 15 residues. J gave up 5 bases and V 7 bases, and 13 bases lay outside the gene matches. The CDR3 DNA reads TGTGCCAGTAATACCGGGGGGTTTGCTGGGGAGACCCAGTACTTC. It encodes CASNTGGFAGETQYF.

This clonotype was seen a handful of times. The chain has TRBV6-5 and TRBJ2-7; TRBD1 or TRBD2 may be the D gene (5 bases each). Germline V gives CDR1 MNHEY, CDR2 SVGAGI. Trimming took off 5 bases at V and 0 bases at J, with 11 bases between the two ends. The CDR3 contains 14 residues. This CDR3 reads CASSAPGSSYEQYF. CDR3 sequence (DNA): TGTGCCAGCAGTGCCCCAGGGAGCTCCTACGAGCAGTACTTC.

This clonotype was detected many times. The chain has TRBV4-1 and TRBJ1-3; D perhaps matches TRBD1 (5 bases). Germline V CDR1 and CDR2: MGHRA, YSYEKL. V shed 0 bases and J shed 2 bases, with 11 bases lying between them. CDR3 size: 16 residues. DNA of the CDR3: TGCGCCAGCAGCCAAGATGGCAGGGCTCCTGGAAACACCATATATTTT. Translating gives CASSQDGRAPGNTIYF.

V usage is TRBV15 and J usage is TRBJ2-3; D perhaps matches TRBD2 (6 bases). Germline V gene lookup returns CDR1 LNHNV and CDR2 YYDKDF (reference sequence). Trimming took off 5 bases at V and 0 bases at J, with 21 bases between the two ends. CDR3 length: 18 residues. CDR3 sequence reads: CATSPQRARGLSTDTQYF. The CDR3 region has the DNA TGTGCCACCAGCCCCCAGAGAGCGCGGGGACTTAGCACAGATACGCAGTATTTT.

This clonotype has at least ten counts. J is TRBJ2-3 and V is TRBV7-2, with TRBD1 matching over 7 bases. The CDR3 consists of 13 residues. Unmatched junction bases numbered 3, after V lost 5 bases and J lost 4 bases. Germline lookup yields CDR1 SGHTA and CDR2 FQGNSA. The chain's CDR3 is CASSLDRADTQYF. CDR3 in DNA: TGTGCCAGCAGCCTAGACAGGGCAGATACGCAGTATTTT.

This clonotype was counted ten times or more. The chain employs TRBV7-2 and TRBJ2-1; 7 nucleotides agree with TRBD1. Trimming removed 5 bases from V and 4 bases from J; junction bases left unmatched: 14. CDR1 and CDR2 from the germline V gene are SGHTA and FQGNSA. This CDR3 comprises 17 residues. CDR3 coding DNA: TGTGCCAGCAGCCTCCGACTCGGGACAGATTATTACAATGAGCAGTTCTTC. This encodes CASSLRLGTDYYNEQFF.

At least ten counts were recorded for this clonotype. The chain joins TRBV7-2 to TRBJ1-5; no clear D. CDR1 and CDR2 from the germline V gene are SGHTA and FQGNSA. This CDR3 spans 13 amino acids. V lost 5 bases, J lost 4 bases, and 9 bases lay in between. CDR3: CASSVNKNQPQHF. The CDR3 coding sequence is TGTGCCAGCAGCGTGAACAAGAATCAGCCCCAGCATTTT. Together with reference TRBV7-2 and TRBJ1-5, the CDR3 gives the full variable domain: GAGVSQSPSNKVTEKGKDVELRCDPISGHTALYWYRQSLGQGLEFLIYFQGNSAPDKSGLPSDRFSAERTGGSVSTLTIQRTQQEDSAVYLCASSVNKNQPQHFGDGTRLSIL.

This clonotype occurred a few times. The CDR3 bases are TGTGCCAGCAGCTTAGAGACAGGGCCAAACTATGGCTACACCTTC. Protein product: CASSLETGPNYGYTF. The J gene is TRBJ1-2, the V gene TRBV7-6; 7 positions match TRBD1. Germline V gene data show CDR1 as SGHVS and CDR2 as FNYEAQ. Unmatched junction bases numbered 4, after V lost 1 base and J lost 2 bases. This CDR3 region has 15 residues.

A word on this clonotype: At one of its ends the junction is not consistent with the germline gene, which may arise from a read error. The chain uses TRBV4-1 and TRBJ2-1; D gene ambiguous. The CDR3 covers 17 residues. Germline-derived CDR1 and CDR2 are MGHRA and YSYEKL. The CDR3 reads CANSQGRLNPSYNEQFF. The CDR3 DNA follows: TGTGCCAACAGCCAAGGTCGGCTCAACCCCTCCTACAATGAGCAGTTCTTC.

The V call is TRBV12-3 or TRBV12-4, the J call TRBJ2-3; TRBD2 is a possible D gene (6 bases). The ends were cut back, 5 bases at V and 0 bases at J, with 12 bases in the middle. This CDR3 is 15 amino acids long. The CDR3 DNA is TGTGCCAGCAGTCCCCCGGGACTCAGCACAGATACGCAGTATTTT. Translated, it gives CASSPPGLSTDTQYF.

The chain couples TRBV3-1 to TRBJ2-4; weak D call: TRBD2 (5 bases). The CDR3 consists of 13 residues. Germline V gene lookup returns CDR1 LGHDT and CDR2 YNNKEL (reference sequence). V was cut by 3 bases and J by 11 bases, with 14 bases left in between. For the CDR3, the DNA is TGTGCCAGCAGCCACGGGGAGACGAGACTTCAGTACTTC. Its translation: CASSHGETRLQYF.

This clonotype was observed at least ten times. This chain links TRBV12-3 or TRBV12-4 with TRBJ1-2; TRBD1 is a possible D gene (5 bases). This CDR3 comprises 14 residues. The ends were cut back, 4 bases at V and 8 bases at J, with 17 bases in the middle. The CDR3 loop is CASSSQGRLGGYTF. The CDR3 DNA sequence: TGTGCCAGCAGTTCGCAGGGACGACTTGGAGGCTACACCTTC.

This clonotype was seen a few times. The genes are TRBV10-3 and TRBJ2-7, with D possibly matching TRBD1 (7 bases). Trimming left V 6 bases short and J 3 bases short, with 12 bases between. Per germline, CDR1 ENHRY and CDR2 SYGVKD. This CDR3 has 13 residues. CDR3 in amino acids: CAIREGQLYEQYF. DNA of the CDR3: TGTGCCATCAGGGAGGGACAGCTCTACGAGCAGTACTTC.

The V call is TRBV20-1, the J call TRBJ1-2, with a possible D match to TRBD1 (5 bases). CDR1 DFQATT and CDR2 SNEGSKA come from the germline V gene (reference sequence). Trimming left V 2 bases short and J 5 bases short, with 12 bases between. CDR3 size: 13 residues. The CDR3: CSARRSSGYGYTF. Written as DNA, the CDR3 is TGCAGTGCTAGACGTTCTTCAGGGTATGGCTACACCTTC.

This clonotype was counted many times. The chain couples TRBV6-2 or TRBV6-3 to TRBJ1-1; D uncertain. The CDR3 spans 15 residues. The germline V gene has CDR1 MNHEY and CDR2 SVGEGT. Between the trimmed V and J ends, which lost 1 base and 0 bases, there was a span of 9 bases. CDR3 sequence reads: CASSYFIVMNTEAFF. Here the CDR3 DNA reads TGTGCCAGCAGTTACTTTATCGTTATGAACACTGAAGCTTTCTTT.

This clonotype appeared many times. The chain uses TRBV12-3 or TRBV12-4 and TRBJ1-1, with D maybe TRBD1 (6 bases). CDR3 length equals 15 residues. Deletions cut 9 bases from V and 4 bases from J, with 21 bases between. The CDR3 sequence is CARLNPGQGSTEAFF. As DNA, the CDR3 is TGTGCCAGACTTAATCCGGGTCAGGGGAGCACTGAAGCTTTCTTT.

The sample holds a few counts of this clonotype. This chain uses TRBV2 with TRBJ2-1; D gene uncertain. This CDR3 has 15 residues. Trimming removed 1 base at V and 5 bases at J, with 12 bases between. Germline loops: CDR1 SNHLY, CDR2 FYNNEI. CDR3 protein: CASSEGWAANNEQFF. DNA for the CDR3: TGTGCCAGCAGTGAAGGTTGGGCAGCCAACAATGAGCAGTTCTTC.

This chain connects TRBV28 to TRBJ1-2; unclear D gene. This CDR3 comprises 12 residues. CDR1 is MDHEN and CDR2 is SYDVKM in the germline V gene. The V end was cut by 5 bases, the J end by 4 bases, with 8 bases between. CDR3 residues: CASSRAAYGYTF. The CDR3 region has the DNA TGTGCCAGCAGTAGGGCAGCCTATGGCTACACCTTC.

This clonotype showed up just a few times. This chain connects TRBV7-2 to TRBJ2-7, with 9 bases aligning to TRBD1. The CDR3 has 14 amino acids. CDR1 is SGHTA, CDR2 FQGNSA, per germline. Trimming removed 5 bases from V and 6 bases from J; junction bases left unmatched: 8. DNA of the CDR3: TGTGCCAGCAGCCCCGGGACAGGGCGAGGCGAGCAGTACTTC. Protein: CASSPGTGRGEQYF. Based on the CDR3 plus reference TRBV7-2 and TRBJ2-7, the full variable domain is GAGVSQSPSNKVTEKGKDVELRCDPISGHTALYWYRQSLGQGLEFLIYFQGNSAPDKSGLPSDRFSAERTGGSVSTLTIQRTQQEDSAVYLCASSPGTGRGEQYFGPGTRLTVT.